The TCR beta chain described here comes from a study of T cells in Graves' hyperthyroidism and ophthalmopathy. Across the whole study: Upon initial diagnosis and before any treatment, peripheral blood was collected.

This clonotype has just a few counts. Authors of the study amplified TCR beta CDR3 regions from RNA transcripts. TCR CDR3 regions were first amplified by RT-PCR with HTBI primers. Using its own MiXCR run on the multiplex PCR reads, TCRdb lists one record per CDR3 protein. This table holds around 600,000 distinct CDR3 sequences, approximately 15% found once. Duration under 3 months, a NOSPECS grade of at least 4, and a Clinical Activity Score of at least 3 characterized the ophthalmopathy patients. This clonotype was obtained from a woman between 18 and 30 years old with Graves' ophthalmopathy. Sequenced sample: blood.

CDR3 in DNA: TGTGCCAGCAGAGCCTCGGAAACTCCCTACGAGCAGTACTTC. This encodes CASRASETPYEQYF. The chain employs TRBV6-4 and TRBJ2-7; no clear D gene. The CDR3 totals 14 residues. The germline V and J ends were trimmed by 6 bases and 2 bases, with 14 bases remaining between them. Per germline, CDR1 MRHNA and CDR2 SNTAGT.